This T cell receptor (beta chain) was sequenced in a study of cytomegalovirus exposure and HLA in healthy donors. Broader study findings: A classifier reportedly called cytomegalovirus status with high sensitivity and specificity.

About this clone: Its antigen is unknown.

The PCR ran on 60 Vbeta and 13 Jbeta primers. Libraries were prepared by immunoSEQ multiplex PCR; TCRdb keeps only in-frame clonotypes and omits some of them. This sample has about 130,000 clones, with around four fifths found just once. Participants comprised healthy donors of bone marrow. The CDR3 is made up of 13 amino acids. The V gene lost 4 bases and the J gene lost 7 bases, with 11 bases spanning the gap. Germline CDR1 and CDR2: SGHRS and YFSETQ. The receptor was isolated from a young man in good health and CMV-seropositive. The source material was PBMCs. V usage is TRBV5-1 and J usage is TRBJ2-2; D remains ambiguous. CDR3 residues: CASSLRLSGELFF. Written as DNA, the CDR3 is TGCGCCAGCAGCCTGCGGTTAAGCGGGGAGCTGTTTTTT.